Shown below are 6 T cell receptor beta chains from a single sample sequenced in a study of Graves' ophthalmopathy and Graves' hyperthyroidism. RNA served as the template for amplifying TCR beta CDR3 regions. HTBI primers primed a first-round RT-PCR, and a second-round multiplex PCR followed. TCRdb reprocessed the multiplex PCR reads via MiXCR and lists one record per CDR3 protein. The sample records a few hundred thousand distinct CDR3 sequences, 15% being singletons. The sample consisted of peripheral blood. The receptor source for this set is a young woman with stable Graves' hyperthyroidism.

As to this clonotype: At one boundary the junction diverges from the germline segment, which might be a read error. This chain uses TRBV7-2 with TRBJ1-5; D remains unclear. The CDR3 has 14 amino acids. Germline V CDR1 and CDR2: SGHTA, FQGNSA. The DNA of the CDR3 is TGTGTCAGCAGCTTGTATGGGAGGGAACAGCCCCAGCATTTT. It is translated as CVSSLYGREQPQHF. Drawing the rest from reference TRBV7-2 and TRBJ1-5, the complete variable domain is GAGVSQSPSNKVTEKGKDVELRCDPISGHTALYWYRQSLGQGLEFLIYFQGNSAPDKSGLPSDRFSAERTGGSVSTLTIQRTQQEDSAVYLCVSSLYGREQPQHFGDGTRLSIL.

This clonotype was observed a few times. The CDR3, as DNA: TGTGCCAGCAGCCAACGGACCCTCAGGACTGAAGCTTTCTTT. Amino acid sequence: CASSQRTLRTEAFF. The chain couples TRBV3-1 to TRBJ1-1; D is ambiguous. The CDR3 length is 14 residues. Trimming stripped 2 bases from V and 5 bases from J, with 12 bases between. Germline CDR1 is LGHDT and CDR2 is YNNKEL (reference sequence).

This clonotype was counted between two and nine times. This rearrangement joins TRBV15 to TRBJ1-5, with 11 positions matching TRBD1. The CDR3 runs to 16 residues. CDR1 LNHNV and CDR2 YYDKDF come from the germline V gene (reference sequence). The trim removed 0 bases at V and 4 bases at J, leaving 2 bases unmatched. In DNA form, the CDR3 reads TGTGCCACCAGCAGAGAGGGACAGGGGGAAAATCAGCCCCAGCATTTT. Translation gives CATSREGQGENQPQHF.

This clonotype has at least ten counts. This chain uses TRBV11-2 with TRBJ2-7, with D perhaps TRBD1 or TRBD2 (5 bases each). The CDR3 loop spans 18 amino acids. The germline V gene encodes CDR1 SGHAT and CDR2 FQNNGV. With 4 bases removed from V and 2 bases from J, the gap between germline ends came to 24 bases. The CDR3 nucleotides are TGTGCCAGCAGCTCAATCGCATCGAGGGGCGTCCCTGCCTACGAGCAGTACTTC. Protein sequence: CASSSIASRGVPAYEQYF.

This clonotype was picked up many times. V and J are TRBV10-3 and TRBJ1-5; D unclear. Germline V gene data show CDR1 as ENHRY and CDR2 as SYGVKD. V was cut by 0 bases and J by 3 bases, with 9 bases left in between. The CDR3 sequence is 15 residues long. CDR3: CAISESGLPNQPQHF. DNA of the CDR3: TGTGCCATCAGTGAGTCCGGTCTTCCCAATCAGCCCCAGCATTTT.

At least ten counts were recorded for this clonotype. This sequence joins TRBV29-1 and TRBJ2-5; 8 nucleotides line up with TRBD1. CDR3 size: 14 residues. Trimming cost V 4 bases and J 4 bases; bases outside gene matches: 8. Per the germline V gene, CDR1 is SQVTM and CDR2 is ANQGSEA. The CDR3 region has the DNA TGCAGCGTTGCGGGGACAGGACTTCCAGAGACCCAGTACTTC. Amino acids: CSVAGTGLPETQYF.